There are many counts of the clone carrying this TCR beta chain. Its antigen is unknown. This sample is part of a study of identical twins. Germline V gene data show CDR1 as SGDLS and CDR2 as YYNGEE. V gave up 0 bases and J gave up 5 bases, with 9 bases separating them. The CDR3 is made up of 13 amino acids. General observations from the study: Within monozygotic twins, out-of-frame TCR alpha sharing was underestimated by the models.

Healthy Caucasians alone served as donors. A single record per CDR3 protein comes from TCRdb applying MiXCR to the 5' RACE reads. The table records about 700,000 distinct CDR3 sequences, 5.5% to 6.5% of them present only once. The sequencing input was naive T cells sorted from blood. The receptor comes from a man aged 18 to 30 in good health. The rearrangement joins TRBV9 to TRBJ2-7, with D perhaps matching TRBD1 or TRBD2 (5 bases each). The CDR3 DNA reads TGTGCCAGCAGCGTAGCTTTGGGGGACGAGCAGTACTTC. Its translation: CASSVALGDEQYF. Full variable domain (outside the CDR3, taken from reference TRBV9 and TRBJ2-7): DSGVTQTPKHLITATGQRVTLRCSPRSGDLSVYWYQQSLDQGLQFLIQYYNGEERAKGNILERFSAQQFPDLHSELNLSSLELGDSALYFCASSVALGDEQYFGPGTRLTVT.